The 23 T cell receptor beta chains below come from one sample, sequenced in a study of metastatic and nonmetastatic thyroid tumors. Each patient went into thyroid surgery without having received any treatment. Via MiXCR, TCRdb re-called the PCR reads. The sample consists of about 20,000 clones, nearly 25% of them appearing once. Material: tumor tissue. Receptors originate from a female donor with papillary thyroid cancer or a benign thyroid nodule (not recorded which). Some clones in this sample may be carry-over from other donors' samples.

The chain carries TRBV20-1 and TRBJ1-1, with TRBD1 matching over 9 bases. The CDR3 loop spans 15 amino acids. Germline CDR1 DFQATT, CDR2 SNEGSKA (reference sequence). V shed 0 bases, J shed 1 base, and the junction held 3 bases outside the gene matches. CDR3 DNA: TGCAGTGCTAGAGATCCGGGACAGGGGAACACTGAAGCTTTCTTT. This sequence encodes CSARDPGQGNTEAFF.

This clone was seen at least ten times. This rearrangement joins TRBV7-3 to TRBJ2-1; TRBD1 aligns across 9 bases. Germline CDR1 and CDR2: SGHTA and FQGTGA. Trimming cost V 4 bases and J 9 bases; bases outside gene matches: 7. This CDR3 is 14 amino acids long. CDR3 amino acids: CASSSDRGAGEQFF. The CDR3 nucleotides read TGTGCCAGCAGCTCGGACAGGGGCGCGGGTGAGCAGTTCTTC.

The V call is TRBV12-3 or TRBV12-4, the J call TRBJ2-7; D remains unclear. The CDR3 extends over 15 amino acids. V lost 3 bases, J lost 2 bases, and 14 bases lay in between. The CDR3, as DNA: TGTGCCAGCAGTTTTTTAGGAACATCTCCCTACGAGCAGTACTTC. The encoded protein is CASSFLGTSPYEQYF.

In the case of this clone: At one end the junction does not follow the germline gene, possibly because of a read error. The gene calls are TRBV28 and TRBJ2-2, with D perhaps matching TRBD2 (5 bases). CDR1 and CDR2 (germline): MDHEN, SYDVKM. CDR3 size: 15 residues. The CDR3 DNA follows: TGTGCCATCAGTTTATATGGGTACAACACCGGGGAGCTTTTTTTT. Residues: CAISLYGYNTGELFF.

The V and J genes are TRBV5-1 and TRBJ2-1; D perhaps matches TRBD2 (6 bases). CDR1 is SGHRS and CDR2 is YFSETQ in the germline V gene. V was shortened by 0 bases and J by 0 bases, with 19 bases between the two germline ends. CDR3 length: 19 residues. The CDR3 loop reads CASSLGSGGSLSSYNEQFF. As DNA, the CDR3 is TGCGCCAGCAGCTTGGGTAGCGGAGGGTCCTTGAGCTCCTACAATGAGCAGTTCTTC.

The table lists this clone with a few counts. The chain joins TRBV19 to TRBJ1-2; no reliable D call. Per germline, CDR1 LNHDA and CDR2 SQIVND (reference sequence). This CDR3 has 14 residues. Trimming removed 3 bases at V and 2 bases at J, with 10 bases between. The CDR3 region is CASSMWVQNYGYTF. DNA of the CDR3: TGTGCCAGTAGTATGTGGGTTCAGAACTATGGCTACACCTTC.

Worth noting for this clone: The conserved phenylalanine or tryptophan normally closing the CDR3 is absent here, so this likely arose from a read error. The rearrangement uses TRBV6-4 and TRBJ1-2; D uncertain. This CDR3 comprises 11 residues. CDR1 and CDR2 from the germline V gene are MRHNA and SNTAGT. Trimming took 6 bases from V and 5 from J, leaving 7 bases between them. The CDR3 bases are TGTGCCAGCAGGGATAGTTATGGCTACACCCTC. This encodes CASRDSYGYTL.

The chain employs TRBV30 and TRBJ2-7, with a possible D match to TRBD1 (6 bases). Germline V gene lookup returns CDR1 GTSNPN and CDR2 SVGIG (reference sequence). CDR3 length: 12 residues. The V end lost 2 bases, the J end lost 7 bases, and 12 bases lay between the germline ends. This CDR3 reads CAWSYDRLEQYF. The CDR3 DNA follows: TGTGCCTGGAGTTATGACAGGTTGGAGCAGTACTTC.

Note on this clone: The junction shows a germline mismatch at one end, possibly a read error. J is TRBJ2-3 and V is TRBV20-1, with 8 bases lining up with TRBD1. This CDR3 has 13 residues. The germline V gene has CDR1 DFQATT and CDR2 SNEGSKA (reference sequence). CDR3 region: CSVGGQGTDTQFF. DNA for the CDR3: TGCAGTGTGGGAGGACAGGGCACAGATACTCAGTTTTTT.

The V call is TRBV20-1, the J call TRBJ1-3; D ambiguous. The V gene's germline CDR1 is DFQATT and CDR2 SNEGSKA (reference sequence). Trimming took 6 bases from V and 2 from J, leaving 11 bases between them. CDR3 length: 13 amino acids. The CDR3 loop is CSATSSPGNTIYF. The DNA of the CDR3 is TGCAGTGCAACCTCCAGCCCTGGAAACACCATATATTTT.

A word on this clone: A read error may produce the germline difference seen at one junction end. This rearrangement joins TRBV20-1 to TRBJ2-6, with D tentatively TRBD1 (6 bases). This CDR3 region has 16 residues. Germline V gives CDR1 DFQATT, CDR2 SNEGSKA (reference sequence). The CDR3 DNA is TGCAGTGCAACGGGACAAGGAGCCGCTGGGGCCAACGTCCTTACTTTC. Protein sequence: CSATGQGAAGANVLTF.

The chain is built from TRBV28 and TRBJ2-7; perhaps D is TRBD1 or TRBD2 (5 bases each). The CDR3 length is 12 residues. V was cut by 5 bases and J by 3 bases, with 8 bases left in between. Per the germline V gene, CDR1 is MDHEN and CDR2 is SYDVKM. The CDR3 sequence: CASSPGSYEQYF. The CDR3 DNA reads as TGTGCCAGCAGTCCAGGGAGCTACGAGCAGTACTTC. The full variable domain, completed using reference TRBV28 and TRBJ2-7, is DVKVTQSSRYLVKRTGEKVFLECVQDMDHENMFWYRQDPGLGLRLIYFSYDVKMKEKGDIPEGYSVSREKKERFSLILESASTNQTSMYLCASSPGSYEQYFGPGTRLTVT.

V is TRBV4-1 and J is TRBJ1-5, with D possibly being TRBD1 (6 bases). The V gene lost 3 bases and the J gene lost 3 bases, with 9 bases spanning the gap. The germline CDR1 and CDR2 sequences are MGHRA and YSYEKL. The CDR3 has 14 residues. This CDR3 is CASSQGHFNQPQHF. The CDR3 DNA sequence: TGCGCCAGCAGCCAGGGACACTTCAATCAGCCCCAGCATTTT.

Points on this clone: Germline and junction disagree at one end, which may indicate a read error. The J gene is TRBJ2-7, the V gene TRBV20-1; the D gene is possibly TRBD2 (5 bases). The length of the CDR3 is 11 residues. Per the germline V gene, CDR1 is DFQATT and CDR2 is SNEGSKA (reference sequence). The CDR3 region has the DNA TGCAGTTCTAGCCCACCAAACGAGCAGTACTTC. Encoded protein: CSSSPPNEQYF.

This clone was recorded at least ten times. J is TRBJ2-7 and V is TRBV2; D is ambiguous. The germline V and J ends were trimmed by 5 bases and 4 bases, with 12 bases remaining between them. This CDR3 has 13 residues. Germline assignment: CDR1 SNHLY and CDR2 FYNNEI. The CDR3 DNA follows: TGTGCCAGCAGTCCCCGAGGAAATTACGAGCAGTACTTC. Translating gives CASSPRGNYEQYF.

The gene calls are TRBV9 and TRBJ1-2; TRBD1 is a possible D gene (5 bases). This CDR3 is built from 15 residues. V gave up 4 bases and J gave up 6 bases, with 19 bases separating them. Per germline, CDR1 SGDLS and CDR2 YYNGEE. The CDR3 region has the DNA TGTGCCAGCAGCTCCATTCAGGGACTTGGGGATGGCTACACCTTC. Protein product: CASSSIQGLGDGYTF.

CDR3 sequence (DNA): TGTGCCTGGACCCGACTATCGGAGGGGCAGTACTTC. It codes for CAWTRLSEGQYF. The chain joins TRBV30 to TRBJ2-7, with D maybe TRBD2 (6 bases). Germline CDR1 is GTSNPN and CDR2 is SVGIG (reference sequence). The CDR3 totals 12 residues. Trimming stripped 4 bases from V and 9 bases from J, with 16 bases between.

In its sample, this clone is medium-sized. The rearrangement links TRBV28 to TRBJ2-1; D may be TRBD2 (5 bases). Germline V gene data show CDR1 as MDHEN and CDR2 as SYDVKM. V lost 4 bases and J 0 bases, leaving 13 bases between the germline ends. The CDR3 is made up of 16 amino acids. The CDR3: CASSSLAGSSYNEQFF. The CDR3 nucleotides are TGTGCCAGCAGTTCCCTTGCGGGCAGCTCCTACAATGAGCAGTTCTTC.

The rearrangement joins TRBV20-1 to TRBJ1-1, with a possible D match to TRBD1 (5 bases). Deletions cut 0 bases from V and 0 bases from J, with 11 bases between. The CDR3 totals 15 residues. Per germline, CDR1 DFQATT and CDR2 SNEGSKA (reference sequence). CDR3 sequence reads: CSARDPTVMNTEAFF. The CDR3 nucleotides read TGCAGTGCTAGAGATCCGACAGTTATGAACACTGAAGCTTTCTTT.

This chain joins TRBV27 and TRBJ2-1; no definite D call. CDR1 MNHEY and CDR2 SMNVEV come from the germline V gene (reference sequence). The CDR3 has 11 amino acids. Trimming took off 7 bases at V and 5 bases at J, with 6 bases between the two ends. DNA of the CDR3: TGTGCCAGCAAGGAGAACAATGAGCAGTTCTTC. Its protein product is CASKENNEQFF.

J is TRBJ2-7 and V is TRBV6-1, with D possibly being TRBD2 (7 bases). Trimming shortened V by 6 bases and J by 4 bases, and 19 bases separated the two germline ends. CDR1 MNHNS and CDR2 SASEGT come from the germline V gene. This CDR3 has 15 residues. CDR3 nucleotides: TGTGCCAGCAGCCCACGGGGAGGGGGAGGGTACGAGCAGTACTTC. Amino acids: CASSPRGGGGYEQYF.

On this clone: One junction end disagrees with the germline gene, perhaps due to a read error. This chain joins TRBV7-2 and TRBJ2-1, with a tentative D call TRBD2 (5 bases). The CDR3 runs 16 residues. Germline assignment: CDR1 SGHTA and CDR2 FQGNSA. CDR3 residues: CAGSLALEGTNNEQFF. The CDR3 nucleotides read TGTGCCGGCAGCTTAGCGCTCGAGGGCACTAACAATGAGCAGTTCTTC.

This clone is judged medium-sized (0.01 to 0.1%). V usage is TRBV6-5 and J usage is TRBJ2-3, with 10 positions matching TRBD1. The CDR3 contains 15 residues. The ends lost 3 bases at V and 4 bases at J; junction bases unmatched: 4. Germline V gene sequence: CDR1 MNHEY, CDR2 SVGAGI. The CDR3 nucleotides are TGTGCCAGCAGTTATGGGACAGGGGAATCAGATACGCAGTATTTT. Amino acid sequence: CASSYGTGESDTQYF.